The source of this T cell receptor beta chain is a study of CD8+ T cells in alopecia areata. Looking at the study overall: Tofacitinib treatment spanned 6 to 18 months, with 6 months off drug afterward.

The sample holds a few counts of this clone. The antigen is undetermined. Sequencing templates came from extracted RNA that was reverse transcribed into cDNA. Profiling relied on immunoSEQ multiplex PCR, and the TCRdb table lists in-frame clones only, not all of them. In the table there are over 200,000 clones, approximately 61% of which are singletons. Whole-study findings and limits: Normal scalp had lower clonality than lesional scalp, with alopecia totalis/universalis lesions showing this most strongly.

Germline CDR1 and CDR2: LNHNV and YYDKDF (reference sequence). The CDR3 spans 16 residues. J lost 4 bases, V lost 3 bases, and 10 bases had no gene match. The TCR comes from a human donor with alopecia areata. The chain links TRBV15 to TRBJ1-1, with 8 nucleotides matching TRBD1. The sample was CD4+ T cells sorted from blood, taken at week 0. This CDR3 reads CATSSPGQGLGTEAFF. The CDR3 DNA reads as TGTGCCACCAGCAGCCCCGGACAGGGTTTGGGCACTGAAGCTTTCTTT.